This T cell receptor (beta chain) derives from a study of human T cells and chemical hapten exposure. Study overall: DPC at 2% was the sensitizing agent, placed on about 2 cm by about 2 cm of upper inner arm skin. While the approximately 24-week study was under way, patients received diphenylcyclopropenone on the scalp every week. General study results and limits: Controls had significantly fewer large CDR3 similarity clusters than were formed by expanded TCRs. A positive correlation with patch test score was shown by PT1 expanded TCR counts.

Via MiXCR, TCRdb re-called the RACE reads, giving one row per CDR3 protein. The table has around 380,000 distinct CDR3 sequences, approximately 5% seen once; the top ten hold under 3%. The time point denotes: patch test 1, 2 weeks after DPC sensitization. Treatment defined: therapeutic diphenylcyclopropenone sensitization with weekly scalp DPC. This clonotype was observed many times. The antigen remains unidentified. The source material was whole blood, sampled in connection with sensitization to the hapten diphenylcyclopropenone (DPC). The sequence came from a woman in her forties or fifties with alopecia areata. Some clones in this sample may be carry-over from other donors' samples.

The CDR3 nucleotides are TGTGCCAGCACCGAACAGGGTTGGAGCACTGAAGCTTTCTTT. Its protein product is CASTEQGWSTEAFF. This chain links TRBV6-1 with TRBJ1-1, with D perhaps TRBD1 (6 bases). V gave up 7 bases and J gave up 4 bases, with 16 bases separating them. The CDR3 spans 14 residues. Germline CDR1 is MNHNS and CDR2 is SASEGT.